This T cell receptor (beta chain) derives from a study of regulatory T cells in long-lasting Graves disease. Stated time point: persistent/refractory GD, antithyroid drugs over 5 years with positive TRAb. Construction of the TCR library relied on RNA isolated from PBMCs. The authors built TCR beta libraries using iRepertoire HTBI primers and Arm-PCR of CDR3 regions. TCRdb called the multiplex PCR reads again in MiXCR, with one record for every CDR3 protein. The table includes hundreds of thousands of distinct CDR3 sequences, around 21% detected once. This clonotype appeared many times. Its specificity is not known. Notes on the study in general: Graves' patients with persistent disease showed TCR diversity lower than patients newly diagnosed.

The source was peripheral blood mononuclear cells (PBMCs), collected when the disease was refractory, from a patient treated with antithyroid drugs. The sequence derives from a female donor with Graves disease.

As DNA, the CDR3 is TGTGCCAGCAGGACGGACGGAGCCCGGGGCTACACCTTC. Residues: CASRTDGARGYTF. This chain connects TRBV2 to TRBJ1-2; no reliable D call. Trimming took off 6 bases at V and 8 bases at J, with 16 bases between the two ends. The germline CDR1 and CDR2 sequences are SNHLY and FYNNEI. The CDR3 is 13 residues long.